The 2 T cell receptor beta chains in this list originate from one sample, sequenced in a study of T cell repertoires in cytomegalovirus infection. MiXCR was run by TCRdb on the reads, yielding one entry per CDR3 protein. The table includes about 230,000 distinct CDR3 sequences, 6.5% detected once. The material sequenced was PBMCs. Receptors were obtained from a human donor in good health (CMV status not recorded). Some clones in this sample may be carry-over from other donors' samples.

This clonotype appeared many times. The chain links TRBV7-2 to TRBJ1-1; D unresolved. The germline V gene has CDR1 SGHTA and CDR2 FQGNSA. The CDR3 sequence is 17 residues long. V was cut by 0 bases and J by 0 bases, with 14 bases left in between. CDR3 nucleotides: TGTGCCAGCAGCTTAGCTGTGCGGGCCGACATGAACACTGAAGCTTTCTTT. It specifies CASSLAVRADMNTEAFF.

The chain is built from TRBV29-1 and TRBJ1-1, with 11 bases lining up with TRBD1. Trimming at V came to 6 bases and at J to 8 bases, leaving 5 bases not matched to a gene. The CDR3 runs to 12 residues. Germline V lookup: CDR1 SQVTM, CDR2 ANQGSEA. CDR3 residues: CSVVGDRGEAFF. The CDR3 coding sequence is TGCAGCGTGGTGGGGGACAGGGGGGAAGCTTTCTTT.